The 4 T cell receptor beta chains listed next were all sequenced from one sample in a study of PD-1 blockade in classical Hodgkin lymphoma. TCRdb's copy holds only in-frame clones and misses some; the assay was immunoSEQ multiplex PCR. The table lists under 30,000 clones, approximately 74% of them singletons. Every one of the patients relapsed after autologous stem cell transplantation (brentuximab vedotin exposure was variable). Specimen: peripheral blood mononuclear cells (PBMCs), collected before the second cycle of nivolumab. These receptors came from a human donor with classical Hodgkin lymphoma.

The chain links TRBV27 to TRBJ2-7; TRBD2 matches at 7 bases. CDR1 is MNHEY, CDR2 SMNVEV, per germline (reference sequence). This CDR3 region has 15 residues. Trimming cost V 7 bases and J 0 bases; bases outside gene matches: 9. DNA of the CDR3: TGTGCCAGCACCCAGAGAGCGGGACTCTCCTACGAGCAGTACTTC. Its translation is CASTQRAGLSYEQYF.

The chain uses TRBV6-5 and TRBJ2-1, with 9 bases identical to TRBD1. The CDR3 extends over 13 amino acids. Germline V gene data show CDR1 as MNHEY and CDR2 as SVGAGI. J lost 15 bases, V lost 2 bases, and 8 bases had no gene match. The CDR3 protein is CASSYAPGTGRFF. DNA of the CDR3: TGTGCCAGCAGTTACGCCCCGGGGACAGGGCGGTTCTTC.

In its sample, this clone was seen a few times. V usage is TRBV7-6 and J usage is TRBJ1-2; D possibly corresponds to TRBD1 (5 bases). The V gene's germline CDR1 is SGHVS and CDR2 FNYEAQ. This CDR3 has 14 amino acids. With 5 bases removed from V and 4 bases from J, the gap between germline ends came to 14 bases. The CDR3 here is CASSPTDSLYGYTF. As DNA, the CDR3 is TGTGCCAGCAGCCCAACAGACAGCCTCTATGGCTACACCTTC.

The V call is TRBV6-5, the J call TRBJ1-4; D not resolved. Germline-derived CDR1 and CDR2 are MNHEY and SVGAGI. There are 11 residues in the CDR3. Trimming removed 6 bases from V and 5 bases from J, with 4 bases in between. The CDR3, as DNA: TGTGCCAGCAGGAGAAATGAAAAACTGTTTTTT. Its protein is CASRRNEKLFF.